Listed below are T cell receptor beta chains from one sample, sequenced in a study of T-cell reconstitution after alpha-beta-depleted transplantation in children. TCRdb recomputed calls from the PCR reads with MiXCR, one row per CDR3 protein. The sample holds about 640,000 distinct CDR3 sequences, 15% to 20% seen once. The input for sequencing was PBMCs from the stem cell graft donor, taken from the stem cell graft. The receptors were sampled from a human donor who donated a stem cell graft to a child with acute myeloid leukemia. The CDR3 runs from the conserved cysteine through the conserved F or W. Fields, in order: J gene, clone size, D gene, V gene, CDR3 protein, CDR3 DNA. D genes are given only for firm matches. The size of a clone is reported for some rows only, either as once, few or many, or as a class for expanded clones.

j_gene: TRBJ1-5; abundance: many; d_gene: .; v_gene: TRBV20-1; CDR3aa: CSAQGQPNQPQHF; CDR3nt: TGCAGTGCCCAAGGACAGCCTAATCAGCCCCAGCATTTT
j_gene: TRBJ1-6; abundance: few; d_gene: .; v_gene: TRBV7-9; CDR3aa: CASSVGRTLHF; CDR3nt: TGTGCCAGCAGCGTCGGTCGGACCCTCCACTTT
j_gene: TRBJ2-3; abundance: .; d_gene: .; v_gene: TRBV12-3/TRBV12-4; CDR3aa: CASSRLGGTDTQYF; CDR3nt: TGTGCCAGCAGTAGGTTGGGGGGCACAGATACGCAGTATTTT
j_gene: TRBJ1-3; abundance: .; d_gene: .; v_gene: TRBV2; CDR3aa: CASSGKAFGNTIYF; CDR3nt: TGTGCCAGCAGTGGGAAAGCGTTTGGAAACACCATATATTTT
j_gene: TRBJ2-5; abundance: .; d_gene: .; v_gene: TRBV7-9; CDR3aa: CASSPGQSNQETQYF; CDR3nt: TGTGCCAGCAGCCCCGGACAGTCGAACCAAGAGACCCAGTACTTC
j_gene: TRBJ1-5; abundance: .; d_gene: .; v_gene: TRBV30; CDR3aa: CALEQGNQPQHF; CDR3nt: TGTGCCTTAGAACAGGGAAATCAGCCCCAGCATTTT
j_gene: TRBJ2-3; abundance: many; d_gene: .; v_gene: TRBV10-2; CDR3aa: CASSPDFDTDTQYF; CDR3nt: TGCGCCAGCAGCCCGGACTTTGATACAGATACGCAGTATTTT
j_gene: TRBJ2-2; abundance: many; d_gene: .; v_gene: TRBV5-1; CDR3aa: CASSFKNTGELFF; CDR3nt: TGCGCCAGCAGCTTCAAGAACACCGGGGAGCTGTTTTTT
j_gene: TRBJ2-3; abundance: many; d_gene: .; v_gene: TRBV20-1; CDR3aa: CSALAGPLEADTQYF; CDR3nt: TGCAGTGCTTTGGCGGGGCCCCTAGAGGCAGATACGCAGTATTTT
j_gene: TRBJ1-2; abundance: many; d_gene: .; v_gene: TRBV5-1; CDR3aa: CASSFGRGARDGYTF; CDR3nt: TGCGCCAGCAGCTTCGGGAGAGGAGCTAGGGATGGCTACACCTTC
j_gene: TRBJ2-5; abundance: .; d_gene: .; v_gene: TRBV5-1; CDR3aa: CASSPGTLETQYF; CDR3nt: TGCGCCAGCAGCCCAGGGACTTTGGAGACCCAGTACTTC
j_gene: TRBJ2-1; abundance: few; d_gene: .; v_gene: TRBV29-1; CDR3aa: CSVEEWQRRYNEQFF; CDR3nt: TGCAGCGTTGAAGAGTGGCAGCGAAGGTACAATGAGCAGTTCTTC
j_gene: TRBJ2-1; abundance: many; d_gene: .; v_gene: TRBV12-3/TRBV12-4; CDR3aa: CASSSHQEIDYNEQFF; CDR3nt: TGTGCCAGCAGTTCCCACCAGGAAATCGACTACAATGAGCAGTTCTTC
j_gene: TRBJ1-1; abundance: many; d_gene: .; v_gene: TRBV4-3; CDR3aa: CASSQVDGTPEAFF; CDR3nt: TGCGCCAGCAGCCAAGTAGACGGGACTCCTGAAGCTTTCTTT
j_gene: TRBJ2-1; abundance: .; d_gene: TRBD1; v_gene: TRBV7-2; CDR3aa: CASSLADRGRAEQFF; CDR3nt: TGTGCCAGCAGCTTAGCAGACAGGGGAAGAGCTGAGCAGTTCTTC
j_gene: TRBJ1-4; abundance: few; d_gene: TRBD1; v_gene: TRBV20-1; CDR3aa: CSARDQETGGSKLFF; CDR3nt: TGCAGTGCTAGAGATCAGGAGACAGGGGGCTCAAAACTGTTTTTT
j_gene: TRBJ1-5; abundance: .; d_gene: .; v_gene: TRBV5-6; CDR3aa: CASSAGFLSNQPQHF; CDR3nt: TGTGCCAGCAGCGCGGGATTTCTTAGCAATCAGCCCCAGCATTTT
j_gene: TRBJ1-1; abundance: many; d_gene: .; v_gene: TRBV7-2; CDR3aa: CASSWGTANTEAFF; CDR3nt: TGTGCCAGCAGCTGGGGGACCGCTAACACTGAAGCTTTCTTT
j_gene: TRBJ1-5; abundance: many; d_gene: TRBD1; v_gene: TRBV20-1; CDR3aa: CSAITGTGASNQPQHF; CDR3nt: TGCAGTGCGATAACCGGGACAGGGGCAAGCAATCAGCCCCAGCATTTT
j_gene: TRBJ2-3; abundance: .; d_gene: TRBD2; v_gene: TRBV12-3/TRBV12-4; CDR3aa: CASRLAGLGTDTQYF; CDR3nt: TGTGCCAGCAGACTAGCGGGGTTGGGCACAGATACGCAGTATTTT
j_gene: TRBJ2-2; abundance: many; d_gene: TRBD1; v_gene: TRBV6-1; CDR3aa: CAIQSDRDTGELFF; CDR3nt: TGTGCCATCCAAAGCGACAGGGACACCGGGGAGCTGTTTTTT
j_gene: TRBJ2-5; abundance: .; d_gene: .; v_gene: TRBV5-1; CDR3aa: CASRTVGQETQYF; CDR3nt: TGCGCCAGCCGGACAGTGGGGCAAGAGACCCAGTACTTC
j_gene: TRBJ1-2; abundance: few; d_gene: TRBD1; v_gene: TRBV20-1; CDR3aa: CSARQTREDRGRGYTF; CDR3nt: TGCAGTGCTAGACAAACCCGAGAGGACAGGGGGCGAGGCTACACCTTC
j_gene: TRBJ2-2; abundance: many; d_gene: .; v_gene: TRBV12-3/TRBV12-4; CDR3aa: CASRPNTGELFF; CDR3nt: TGTGCCAGCAGACCGAACACCGGGGAGCTGTTTTTT
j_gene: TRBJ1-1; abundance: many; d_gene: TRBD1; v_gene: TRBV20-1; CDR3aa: CSAHRDRRNTEAFF; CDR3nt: TGCAGTGCCCACCGGGACAGGCGTAACACTGAAGCTTTCTTT
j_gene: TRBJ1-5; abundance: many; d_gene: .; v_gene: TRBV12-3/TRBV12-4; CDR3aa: CASSFQGGDQPQHF; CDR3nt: TGTGCCAGCAGTTTTCAGGGCGGAGATCAGCCCCAGCATTTT
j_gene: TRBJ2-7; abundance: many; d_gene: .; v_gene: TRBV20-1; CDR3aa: CSARDEGDKTYEQYF; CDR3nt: TGCAGTGCTAGAGATGAAGGGGACAAAACCTACGAGCAGTACTTC
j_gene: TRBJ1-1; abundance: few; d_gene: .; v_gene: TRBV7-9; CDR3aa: CASSSGRETEAFF; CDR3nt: TGTGCCAGCAGCTCCGGGAGGGAGACTGAAGCTTTCTTT
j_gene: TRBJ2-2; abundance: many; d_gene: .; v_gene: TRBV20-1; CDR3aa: CSANDRSTNTGELFF; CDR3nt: TGCAGTGCCAACGACAGGTCCACGAACACCGGGGAGCTGTTTTTT
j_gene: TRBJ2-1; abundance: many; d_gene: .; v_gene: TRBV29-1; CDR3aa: CSVEDPGVEGEYKDEQFF; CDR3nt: TGCAGCGTTGAAGATCCCGGGGTGGAGGGGGAGTACAAGGATGAGCAGTTCTTC
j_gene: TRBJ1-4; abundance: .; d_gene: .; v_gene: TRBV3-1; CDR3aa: CASSQDGGLFF; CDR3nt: TGTGCCAGCAGCCAAGATGGGGGACTGTTTTTT
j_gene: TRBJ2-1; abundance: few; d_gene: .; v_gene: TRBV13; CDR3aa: CASRGVYEQFF; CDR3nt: TGTGCCAGCAGGGGGGTCTATGAGCAGTTCTTC
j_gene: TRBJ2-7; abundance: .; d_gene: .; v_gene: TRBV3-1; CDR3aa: CAFCLGWGNYEQYF; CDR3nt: TGTGCCTTCTGTTTAGGTTGGGGGAACTACGAGCAGTACTTC
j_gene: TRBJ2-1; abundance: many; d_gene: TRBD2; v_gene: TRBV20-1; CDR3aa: CSASDSGTSGGALGEQFF; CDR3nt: TGCAGTGCTAGCGACTCCGGGACTAGCGGGGGGGCCCTCGGTGAGCAGTTCTTC
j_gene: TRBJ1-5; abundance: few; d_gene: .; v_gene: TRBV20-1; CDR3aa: CSAREQALSNQPQHF; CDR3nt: TGCAGTGCTAGAGAACAGGCCTTAAGCAATCAGCCCCAGCATTTT
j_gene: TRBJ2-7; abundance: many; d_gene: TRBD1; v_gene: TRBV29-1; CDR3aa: CSVSKTGGGYEQYF; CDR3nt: TGCAGCGTTTCCAAGACAGGGGGCGGCTACGAGCAGTACTTC
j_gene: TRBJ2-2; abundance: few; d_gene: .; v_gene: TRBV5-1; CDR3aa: CASRQVNTGELFF; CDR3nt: TGCGCCAGTCGACAGGTGAACACCGGGGAGCTGTTTTTT
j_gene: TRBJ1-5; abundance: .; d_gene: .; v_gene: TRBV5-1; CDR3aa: CASSEGRHSNQPQHF; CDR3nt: TGCGCCAGCAGCGAAGGACGACATAGCAATCAGCCCCAGCATTTT
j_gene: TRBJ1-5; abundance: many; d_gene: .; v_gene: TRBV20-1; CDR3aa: CSAADLQTVASNQPQHF; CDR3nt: TGCAGTGCTGCCGATCTCCAGACGGTTGCTAGCAATCAGCCCCAGCATTTT
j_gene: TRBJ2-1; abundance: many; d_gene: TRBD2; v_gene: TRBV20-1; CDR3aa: CSARKTSNLVNEQFF; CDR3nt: TGCAGTGCTAGGAAGACTAGCAACCTCGTAAATGAGCAGTTCTTC
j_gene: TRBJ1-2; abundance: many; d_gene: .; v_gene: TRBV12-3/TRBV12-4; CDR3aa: CASSLASGDYYGYTF; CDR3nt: TGTGCCAGCAGTTTAGCGTCGGGGGACTACTATGGCTACACCTTC
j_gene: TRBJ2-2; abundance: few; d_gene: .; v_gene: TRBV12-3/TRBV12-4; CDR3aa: CASSSPQSDTGELFF; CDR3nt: TGTGCCAGCAGTTCCCCTCAATCGGACACCGGGGAGCTGTTTTTT
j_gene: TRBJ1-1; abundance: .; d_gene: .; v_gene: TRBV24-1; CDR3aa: CATSASEGVTEAFF; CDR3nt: TGTGCCACCAGTGCATCCGAGGGAGTCACTGAAGCTTTCTTT
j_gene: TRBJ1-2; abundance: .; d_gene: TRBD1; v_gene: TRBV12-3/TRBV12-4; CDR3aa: CASSRTGIGYTF; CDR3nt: TGTGCCAGCAGTCGGACAGGGATCGGCTACACCTTC
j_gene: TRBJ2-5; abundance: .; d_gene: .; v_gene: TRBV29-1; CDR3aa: CSVGWGRAQETQYF; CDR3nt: TGCAGCGTTGGATGGGGCAGGGCGCAAGAGACCCAGTACTTC
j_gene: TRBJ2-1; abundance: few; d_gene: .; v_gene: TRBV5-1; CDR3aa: CASSLVQGGTHDEQFF; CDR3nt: TGCGCCAGCAGCTTGGTTCAGGGGGGGACACACGATGAGCAGTTCTTC
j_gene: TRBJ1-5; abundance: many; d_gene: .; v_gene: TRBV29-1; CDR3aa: CSVRGQSGQPQHF; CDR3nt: TGCAGCGTGAGGGGCCAATCAGGTCAGCCCCAGCATTTT
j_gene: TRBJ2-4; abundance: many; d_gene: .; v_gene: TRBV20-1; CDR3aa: CSARGGLAGASKNIQYF; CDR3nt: TGCAGTGCTAGGGGAGGTTTGGCGGGGGCGAGCAAAAACATTCAGTACTTC
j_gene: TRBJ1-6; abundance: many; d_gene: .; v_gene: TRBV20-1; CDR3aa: CSASKGLLGNSPLHF; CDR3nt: TGCAGTGCTAGTAAGGGGTTACTAGGAAATTCACCCCTCCACTTT
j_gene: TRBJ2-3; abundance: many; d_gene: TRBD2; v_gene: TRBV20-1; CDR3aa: CSAPDSGGGTDTQYF; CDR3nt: TGCAGTGCTCCTGATAGCGGGGGCGGCACAGATACGCAGTATTTT
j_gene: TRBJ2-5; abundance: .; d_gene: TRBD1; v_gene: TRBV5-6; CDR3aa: CASRMTGEETQYF; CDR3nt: TGTGCCAGCAGGATGACAGGGGAAGAGACCCAGTACTTC
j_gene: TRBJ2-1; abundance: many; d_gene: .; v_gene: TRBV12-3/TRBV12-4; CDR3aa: CASRHQRGNEQFF; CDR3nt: TGTGCCAGCAGGCACCAAAGGGGAAATGAGCAGTTCTTC
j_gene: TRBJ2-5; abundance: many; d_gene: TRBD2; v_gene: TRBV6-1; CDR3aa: CASSETTSGVGETQYF; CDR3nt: TGTGCCAGCAGTGAAACGACTAGCGGGGTAGGGGAGACCCAGTACTTC
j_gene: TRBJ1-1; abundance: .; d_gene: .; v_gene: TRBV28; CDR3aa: CASSLAEWTEAFF; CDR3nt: TGTGCCAGCAGTTTAGCAGAGTGGACTGAAGCTTTCTTT
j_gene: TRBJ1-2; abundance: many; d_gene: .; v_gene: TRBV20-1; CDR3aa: CSFDPDRNYGYTF; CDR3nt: TGCAGTTTCGACCCGGACAGAAACTATGGCTACACCTTC
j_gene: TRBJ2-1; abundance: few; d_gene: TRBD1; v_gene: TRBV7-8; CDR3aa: CASSRRTGDNEQFF; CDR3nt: TGTGCCAGCAGCCGTAGGACAGGGGACAATGAGCAGTTCTTC
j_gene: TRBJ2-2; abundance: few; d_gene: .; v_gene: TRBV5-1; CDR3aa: CASSPIDAAWNTGELFF; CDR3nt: TGCGCCAGCAGCCCCATCGATGCCGCGTGGAACACCGGGGAGCTGTTTTTT
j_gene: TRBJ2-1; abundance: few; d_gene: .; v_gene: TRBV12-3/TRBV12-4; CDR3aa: CASNSVNEQFF; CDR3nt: TGTGCCAGCAATTCAGTCAATGAGCAGTTCTTC
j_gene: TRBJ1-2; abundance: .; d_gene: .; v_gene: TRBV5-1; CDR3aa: CASSTQTGNDGYTF; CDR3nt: TGCGCCAGCAGCACCCAAACAGGGAACGATGGCTACACCTTC
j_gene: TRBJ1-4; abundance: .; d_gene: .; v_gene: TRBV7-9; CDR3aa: CASSTVLNEKLFF; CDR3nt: TGTGCCAGCAGCACCGTCCTTAATGAAAAACTGTTTTTT